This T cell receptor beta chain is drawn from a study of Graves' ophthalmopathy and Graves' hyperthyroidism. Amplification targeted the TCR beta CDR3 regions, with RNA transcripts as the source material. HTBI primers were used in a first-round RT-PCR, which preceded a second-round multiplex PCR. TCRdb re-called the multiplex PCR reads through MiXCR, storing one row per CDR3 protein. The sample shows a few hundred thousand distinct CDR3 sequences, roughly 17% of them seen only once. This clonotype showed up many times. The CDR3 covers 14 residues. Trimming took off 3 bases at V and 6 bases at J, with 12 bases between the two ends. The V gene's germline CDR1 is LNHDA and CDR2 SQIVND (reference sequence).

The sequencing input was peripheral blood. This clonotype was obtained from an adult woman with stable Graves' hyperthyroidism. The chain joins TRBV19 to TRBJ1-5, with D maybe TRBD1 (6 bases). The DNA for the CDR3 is TGTGCCAGTAGTATGCACAGGGCGACTCAGCCCCAGCATTTT. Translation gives CASSMHRATQPQHF.